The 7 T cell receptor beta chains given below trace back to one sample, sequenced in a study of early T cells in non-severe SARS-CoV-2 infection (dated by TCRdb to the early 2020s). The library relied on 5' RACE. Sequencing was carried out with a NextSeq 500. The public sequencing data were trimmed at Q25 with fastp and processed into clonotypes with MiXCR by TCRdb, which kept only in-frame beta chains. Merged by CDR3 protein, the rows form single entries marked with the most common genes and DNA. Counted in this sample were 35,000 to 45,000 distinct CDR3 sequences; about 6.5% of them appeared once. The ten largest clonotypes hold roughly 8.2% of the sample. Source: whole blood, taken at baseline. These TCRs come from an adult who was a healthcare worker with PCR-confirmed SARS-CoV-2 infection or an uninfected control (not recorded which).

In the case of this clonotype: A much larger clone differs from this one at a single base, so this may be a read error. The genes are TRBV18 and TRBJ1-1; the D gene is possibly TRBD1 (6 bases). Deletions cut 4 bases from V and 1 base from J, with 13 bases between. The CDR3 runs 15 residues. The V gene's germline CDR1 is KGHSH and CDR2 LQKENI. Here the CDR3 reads CASSLRTAQNTEAFF. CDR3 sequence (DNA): TGTGCCAGCTCACTTCGGACAGCTCAGAACACTGAAGCTTTCTTT.

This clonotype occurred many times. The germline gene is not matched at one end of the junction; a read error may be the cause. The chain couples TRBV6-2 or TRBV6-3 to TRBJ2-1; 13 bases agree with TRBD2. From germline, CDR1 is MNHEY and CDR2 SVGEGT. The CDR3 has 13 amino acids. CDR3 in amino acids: CAITGLAGAPLSF. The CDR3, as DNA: TGTGCCATCACCGGACTAGCGGGGGCCCCCCTGTCCTTC.

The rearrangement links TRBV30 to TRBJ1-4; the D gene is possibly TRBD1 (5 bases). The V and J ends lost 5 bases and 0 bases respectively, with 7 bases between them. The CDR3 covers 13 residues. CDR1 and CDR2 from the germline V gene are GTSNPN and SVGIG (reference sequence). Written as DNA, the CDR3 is TGTGCCTGGGGGGGTACAACTAATGAAAAACTGTTTTTT. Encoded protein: CAWGGTTNEKLFF.

CDR3 sequence reads: CASSYERYEQYF. For the CDR3, the DNA is TGTGCCAGCAGTTACGAACGGTACGAGCAGTACTTC. The J gene is TRBJ2-7, the V gene TRBV6-2 or TRBV6-3; no definite D call. The CDR3 covers 12 residues. Trimming cost V 2 bases and J 4 bases, with 6 bases left between them. Germline assignment: CDR1 MNHEY and CDR2 SVGEGT.

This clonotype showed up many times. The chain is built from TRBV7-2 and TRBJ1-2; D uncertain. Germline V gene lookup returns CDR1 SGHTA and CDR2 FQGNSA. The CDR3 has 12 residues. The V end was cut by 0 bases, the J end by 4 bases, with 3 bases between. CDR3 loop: CASSLAGYGYTF. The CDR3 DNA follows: TGTGCCAGCAGCTTAGCAGGCTATGGCTACACCTTC.

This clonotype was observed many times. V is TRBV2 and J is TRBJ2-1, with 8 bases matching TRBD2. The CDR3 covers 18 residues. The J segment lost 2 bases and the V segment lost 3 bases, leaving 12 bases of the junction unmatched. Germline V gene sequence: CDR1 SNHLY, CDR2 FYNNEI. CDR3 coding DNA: TGTGCCAGCAGTGATAGGGTCTGGCGGGGGGACACCTACAATGAGCAGTTCTTC. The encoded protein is CASSDRVWRGDTYNEQFF. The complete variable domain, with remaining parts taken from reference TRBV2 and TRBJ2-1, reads EPEVTQTPSHQVTQMGQEVILRCVPISNHLYFYWYRQILGQKVEFLVSFYNNEISEKSEIFDDQFSVERPDGSNFTLKIRSTKLEDSAMYFCASSDRVWRGDTYNEQFFGPGTRLTVL.

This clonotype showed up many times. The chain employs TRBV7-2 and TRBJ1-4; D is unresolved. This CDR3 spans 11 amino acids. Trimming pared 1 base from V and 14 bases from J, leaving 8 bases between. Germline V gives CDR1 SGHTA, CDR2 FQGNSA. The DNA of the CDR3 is TGTGCCAGCAGCTTAGGAGGAGATCTGTTTTTT. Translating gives CASSLGGDLFF.